This T cell receptor (beta chain) was documented in a study of blood T cell repertoires in COVID-19. Looking at the study overall: The United States, Italy and Spain provided the acute and convalescent COVID-19 samples. PBMCs, B-cell-depleted T cells, or T cells provided the cDNA or gDNA that made up the material.

Germline CDR1 is SGHAT and CDR2 is FQDESV (reference sequence). J was trimmed by 1 base and V by 5 bases; bases with no gene match: 5. There are 15 residues in the CDR3. In the study's own analysis: Amplification of reference gene primers was used by the study to estimate nucleated cell counts. Produced via immunoSEQ multiplex PCR; TCRdb's table is partial and in-frame only. Clone size and V and J calls were adopted from that table, with D and trimming inferred from the DNA. The sample has more than 400,000 clones, over 75% seen once. The clonotype comes from a human donor in a cohort sampled during active COVID-19. Specimen: peripheral blood. The V and J genes are TRBV11-1 and TRBJ2-5; 9 nucleotides agree with TRBD1. Here the CDR3 reads CASSPNRGPQETQYF. CDR3 sequence (DNA): TGTGCCAGCAGCCCAAACAGGGGGCCCCAAGAGACCCAGTACTTC.